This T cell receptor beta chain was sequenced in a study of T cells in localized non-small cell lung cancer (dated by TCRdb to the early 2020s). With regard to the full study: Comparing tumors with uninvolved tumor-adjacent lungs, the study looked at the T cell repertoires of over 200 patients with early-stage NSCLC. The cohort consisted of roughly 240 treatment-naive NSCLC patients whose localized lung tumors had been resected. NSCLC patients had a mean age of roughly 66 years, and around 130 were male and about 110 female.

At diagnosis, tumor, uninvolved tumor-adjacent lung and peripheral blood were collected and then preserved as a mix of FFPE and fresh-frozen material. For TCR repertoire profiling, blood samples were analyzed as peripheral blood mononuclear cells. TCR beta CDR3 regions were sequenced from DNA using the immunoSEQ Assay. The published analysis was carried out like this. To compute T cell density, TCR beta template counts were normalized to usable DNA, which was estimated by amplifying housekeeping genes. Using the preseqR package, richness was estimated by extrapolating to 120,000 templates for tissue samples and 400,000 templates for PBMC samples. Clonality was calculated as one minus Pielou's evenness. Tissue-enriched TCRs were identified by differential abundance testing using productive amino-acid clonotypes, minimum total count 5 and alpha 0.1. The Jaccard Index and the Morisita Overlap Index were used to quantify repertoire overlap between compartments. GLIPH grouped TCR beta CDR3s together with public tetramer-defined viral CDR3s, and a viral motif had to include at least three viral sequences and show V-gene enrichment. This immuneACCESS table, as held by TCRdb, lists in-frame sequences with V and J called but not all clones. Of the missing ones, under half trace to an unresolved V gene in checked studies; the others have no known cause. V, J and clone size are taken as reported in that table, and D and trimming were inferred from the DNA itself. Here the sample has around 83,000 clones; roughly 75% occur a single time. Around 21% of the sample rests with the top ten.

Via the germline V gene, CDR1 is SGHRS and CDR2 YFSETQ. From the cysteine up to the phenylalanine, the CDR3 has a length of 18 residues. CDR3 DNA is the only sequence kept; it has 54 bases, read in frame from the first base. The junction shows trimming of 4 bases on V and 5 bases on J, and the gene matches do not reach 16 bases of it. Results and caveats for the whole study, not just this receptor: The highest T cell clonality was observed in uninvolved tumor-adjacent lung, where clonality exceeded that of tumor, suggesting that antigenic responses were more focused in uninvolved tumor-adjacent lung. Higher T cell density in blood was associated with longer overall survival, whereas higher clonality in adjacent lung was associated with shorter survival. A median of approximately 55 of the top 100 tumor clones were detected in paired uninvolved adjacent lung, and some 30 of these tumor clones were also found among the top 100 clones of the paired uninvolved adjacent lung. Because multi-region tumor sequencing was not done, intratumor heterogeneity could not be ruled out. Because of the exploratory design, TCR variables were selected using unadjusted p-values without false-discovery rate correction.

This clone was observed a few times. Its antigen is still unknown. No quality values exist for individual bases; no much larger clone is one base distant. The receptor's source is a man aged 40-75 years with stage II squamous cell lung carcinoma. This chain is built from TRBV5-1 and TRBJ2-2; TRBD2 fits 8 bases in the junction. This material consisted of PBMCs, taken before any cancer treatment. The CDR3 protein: CASSAGGSGAGGTGELFF. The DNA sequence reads TGCGCCAGCAGCGCCGGTGGTAGCGGGGCCGGGGGGACCGGGGAGCTGTTTTTT.